This T cell receptor beta chain was obtained from a study of PD-1 blockade in classical Hodgkin lymphoma. Study-wide findings and caveats: Before treatment, TCR diversity in newly diagnosed patients was reportedly lower than in healthy donors. A significant rise in TCR diversity was seen by C4D1 for CD4+ cells but not for CD8+ cells.

The CDR3 has 15 amino acids. Looked up from germline, CDR1 is PRHDT and CDR2 is FYEKMQ (reference sequence). V shed 1 base, J shed 0 bases, and the junction held 1 base outside the gene matches. Assay used: immunoSEQ multiplex PCR; TCRdb lists only in-frame clones, some missing. Seen here are 20,000 or so clones, around 84% observed once, and the top ten hold under 7.5%. Relapse was seen in all patients after autologous stem cell transplantation, and brentuximab vedotin exposure was variable. Best responses fell into complete response, partial response or progressive disease. A note on this clone: Antigen unknown.

The TCR comes from a human donor with classical Hodgkin lymphoma. V usage is TRBV13 and J usage is TRBJ2-3; 7 nucleotides align to TRBD1. The sequencing here drew on peripheral blood mononuclear cells (PBMCs), taken at baseline. CDR3 sequence reads: CASSLVGQSTDTQYF. Here the CDR3 DNA reads TGTGCCAGCAGCTTAGTGGGACAGAGCACAGATACGCAGTATTTT. The variable domain in full, with the rest retrieved from reference TRBV13 and TRBJ2-3, is AAGVIQSPRHLIKEKRETATLKCYPIPRHDTVYWYQQGPGQDPQFLISFYEKMQSDKGSIPDRFSAQQFSDYHSELNMSSLELGDSALYFCASSLVGQSTDTQYFGPGTRLTVL.